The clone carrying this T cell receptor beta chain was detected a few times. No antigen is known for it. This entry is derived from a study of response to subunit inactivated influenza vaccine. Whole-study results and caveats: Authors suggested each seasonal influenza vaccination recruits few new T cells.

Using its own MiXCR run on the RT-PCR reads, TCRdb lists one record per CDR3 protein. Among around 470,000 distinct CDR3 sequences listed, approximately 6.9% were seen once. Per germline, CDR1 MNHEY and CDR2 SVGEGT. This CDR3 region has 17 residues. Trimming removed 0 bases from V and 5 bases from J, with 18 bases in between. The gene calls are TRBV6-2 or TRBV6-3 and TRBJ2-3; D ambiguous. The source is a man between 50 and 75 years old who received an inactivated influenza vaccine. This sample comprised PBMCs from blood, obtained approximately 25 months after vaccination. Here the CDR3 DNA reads TGTGCCAGCAGTTACTCTTTAACAGCATACGATGGAGATACGCAGTATTTT. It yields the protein CASSYSLTAYDGDTQYF.